This T cell receptor beta chain was sequenced during a study of shared clonotypes between healthy human individuals. To note about this clone: Its antigen is not identified. This same CDR3 is encoded by further DNA sequences in the sample.

Here immunoSEQ multiplex PCR was the method, and the copy in TCRdb shows in-frame clones only, minus some. The data show under 2,500,000 clones, approximately 94% seen once. The study, taken as a whole, reports: A limitation of the genetic and exposure-history diversity represented arose from few donors. Only blood was sampled, and tissue TCR repertoires likely differ from blood ones. Although depth was large, rarefaction showed that sequencing of the sorted subsets was incomplete. Among donors, clonotype sharing was expected to be affected by sequencing depth.

The CDR3 extends over 13 amino acids. CDR1 and CDR2 (germline): SQVTM, ANQGSEA. The ends were cut back, 5 bases at V and 0 bases at J, with 9 bases in the middle. This rearrangement joins TRBV29-1 to TRBJ2-3; D unresolved. This TCR was sampled from a man between 18 and 35 years old in good health. The sample was naive CD4+ T cells sorted from blood. The subset denotes: CD45RA+ positively selected. The CDR3 DNA sequence: TGCAGCGTTAAGGGCAGGAGCACAGATACGCAGTATTTT. Its translation: CSVKGRSTDTQYF.